The 23 T cell receptor beta chains below were found in one sample sequenced in a study of Ad26.COV2.S vaccination and SARS-CoV-2 variants. Treatment described: over 15 received Ad26.COV2.S at low or high dose, single or two shots; 5 received placebo; per-sample allocation not given. Repertoires come from day 63 after the first vaccine or placebo injection. The data were produced by immunoSEQ multiplex PCR, yet TCRdb's version contains in-frame clones alone and is incomplete. The sample lists some 290,000 clones; more than 70% were seen once. Specimen: peripheral blood, collected in a trial of Ad26.COV2.S vaccine versus placebo. These receptors all come from a person aged 18-65 years who received the Ad26.COV2.S COVID-19 vaccine or a placebo.

This clone turned up a few times. The rearrangement joins TRBV7-2 to TRBJ2-7; no definite D call. This CDR3 is built from 11 residues. V lost 5 bases and J lost 4, with 6 bases in between. CDR1 is SGHTA and CDR2 is FQGNSA in the germline V gene. The CDR3 DNA is TGTGCCAGCAGCCACACTTACGAGCAGTACTTC. Amino acid sequence: CASSHTYEQYF.

The rearrangement uses TRBV10-3 and TRBJ2-7; D is ambiguous. Trimming stripped 6 bases from V and 3 bases from J, with 12 bases between. This CDR3 is built from 13 residues. Per germline, CDR1 ENHRY and CDR2 SYGVKD. The CDR3 DNA is TGTGCCATCAGCGAAGCCCAGCTCTACGAGCAGTACTTC. Residues: CAISEAQLYEQYF.

This chain connects TRBV7-3 to TRBJ2-1; TRBD1 aligns across 8 bases. V shed 5 bases, J shed 2 bases, and the junction held 5 bases outside the gene matches. CDR3 length equals 15 residues. Germline V gene data show CDR1 as SGHTA and CDR2 as FQGTGA. CDR3 loop: CASSVTGGTYNEQFF. For the CDR3, the DNA is TGTGCCAGCAGCGTCACAGGGGGGACCTACAATGAGCAGTTCTTC.

V usage is TRBV10-3 and J usage is TRBJ1-1, with TRBD1 identical over 7 bases. Germline loops: CDR1 ENHRY, CDR2 SYGVKD. J gave up 3 bases and V 3 bases, and 1 base lay outside the gene matches. The CDR3 length is 13 residues. This chain's CDR3 is CAISEDRDTEAFF. CDR3 DNA sequence: TGTGCCATCAGTGAAGACAGGGACACTGAAGCTTTCTTT.

The chain couples TRBV19 to TRBJ2-5, with D possibly being TRBD2 (5 bases). The CDR3 runs to 14 residues. CDR1 is LNHDA and CDR2 is SQIVND in the germline V gene (reference sequence). The V end lost 10 bases, the J end lost 5 bases, and 20 bases lay between the germline ends. The CDR3 is CANERRGTGETQYF. For the CDR3, the DNA is TGTGCCAACGAGAGACGGGGAACGGGGGAGACCCAGTACTTC. Looking up the rest from reference TRBV19 and TRBJ2-5 gives the full variable domain: DGGITQSPKYLFRKEGQNVTLSCEQNLNHDAMYWYRQDPGQGLRLIYYSQIVNDFQKGDIAEGYSVSREKKESFPLTVTSAQKNPTAFYLCANERRGTGETQYFGPGTRLLVL.

The rearrangement uses TRBV6-5 and TRBJ1-4; D gene unclear. CDR3 length: 15 residues. The V end lost 7 bases, the J end lost 4 bases, and 16 bases lay between the germline ends. Germline assignment: CDR1 MNHEY and CDR2 SVGAGI. DNA for the CDR3: TGTGCCAGCACAGGAATTCCCACCGTTAATGAAAAACTGTTTTTT. Residues: CASTGIPTVNEKLFF.

The V gene is TRBV12-3 or TRBV12-4, the J gene TRBJ2-2; D is ambiguous. Trimming shortened V by 3 bases and J by 9 bases, and 8 bases separated the two germline ends. This CDR3 comprises 12 residues. The CDR3 DNA is TGTGCCAGCAGTTTGGCCCGCCGGGAGCTGTTTTTT. Amino acids: CASSLARRELFF.

The rearrangement joins TRBV7-3 to TRBJ2-1; TRBD2 matches at 8 bases. With 3 bases clipped from V and 7 bases from J, the junction kept 8 bases outside the gene matches. Germline-derived CDR1 and CDR2 are SGHTA and FQGTGA. The CDR3 runs 15 residues. The CDR3 spells CASSLKSGGPNEQFF. The DNA for the CDR3 is TGTGCCAGCAGCTTGAAGAGCGGGGGACCAAATGAGCAGTTCTTC.

This clone was seen only once. The CDR3 reads CASRTNYEQYF. In DNA form, the CDR3 reads TGTGCCAGCAGAACAAACTACGAGCAGTACTTC. The genes are TRBV6-5 and TRBJ2-7, with no clear D. The CDR3 is 11 amino acids. Germline V gives CDR1 MNHEY, CDR2 SVGAGI. Trimming removed 6 bases from V and 3 bases from J, with 6 bases in between.

The chain has TRBV9 and TRBJ1-3; 7 bases line up with TRBD1. Germline assignment: CDR1 SGDLS and CDR2 YYNGEE. The V and J ends lost 0 bases and 2 bases, in that order; junction bases with no gene match: 8. The CDR3 extends over 17 amino acids. CDR3 residues: CASSVVGGGTAGNTIYF. CDR3 in DNA: TGTGCCAGCAGCGTAGTGGGAGGGGGGACAGCTGGAAACACCATATATTTT.

This clone was seen a few times. The rearrangement uses TRBV18 and TRBJ1-6; D is ambiguous. Germline V gives CDR1 KGHSH, CDR2 LQKENI. The CDR3 contains 15 residues. V dropped 2 bases and J dropped 12 bases, with 17 bases sitting between them. This CDR3 reads CASSPLKDPDGPLHF. As DNA, the CDR3 is TGTGCCAGCTCACCATTAAAGGACCCAGACGGACCCCTCCACTTT.

This clone was seen a few times. The gene calls are TRBV7-9 and TRBJ1-2, with D unclear. This CDR3 contains 13 residues. V was clipped by 4 bases and J by 8 bases, with 14 bases between them. Germline V gene data show CDR1 as SEHNR and CDR2 as FQNEAQ (reference sequence). The CDR3 region has the DNA TGTGCCAGCAGCTCCCCCGGTATTAGCGGCTACACCTTC. This encodes CASSSPGISGYTF.

The chain couples TRBV7-3 to TRBJ1-1, with 8 bases fitting TRBD1. The trim removed 2 bases at V and 1 base at J, leaving 0 bases unmatched. Germline V lookup: CDR1 SGHTA, CDR2 FQGTGA. CDR3 size: 14 residues. CDR3 sequence: CASSLGTGNTEAFF. The CDR3 nucleotides read TGTGCCAGCAGCTTAGGGACAGGGAACACTGAAGCTTTCTTT. Supplemented by reference TRBV7-3 and TRBJ1-1, the full variable domain reads GAGVSQTPSNKVTEKGKYVELRCDPISGHTALYWYRQSLGQGPEFLIYFQGTGAADDSGLPNDRFFAVRPEGSVSTLKIQRTERGDSAVYLCASSLGTGNTEAFFGQGTRLTVV.

The gene calls are TRBV2 and TRBJ2-5; D is ambiguous. Looked up from germline, CDR1 is SNHLY and CDR2 is FYNNEI. The CDR3 extends over 13 amino acids. Trimming took 4 bases from V and 7 from J, leaving 13 bases between them. CDR3 nucleotides: TGTGCCAGCAGTGCCGATGGTGCCCGGACCCAGTACTTC. This translates into CASSADGARTQYF.

The chain combines TRBV6-5 with TRBJ2-7; D is perhaps TRBD1 or TRBD2 (6 bases each). V was shortened by 4 bases and J by 2 bases, with 15 bases between the two germline ends. The CDR3 consists of 15 residues. The germline V gene encodes CDR1 MNHEY and CDR2 SVGAGI. The CDR3 sequence is CASSSFSGGPYEQYF. CDR3 in DNA: TGTGCCAGCAGTTCTTTCTCCGGGGGCCCCTACGAGCAGTACTTC.

CDR3 sequence reads: CASSLTNTGELFF. The CDR3 DNA sequence: TGTGCCAGCAGCCTGACCAATACCGGGGAGCTGTTTTTT. The chain is built from TRBV7-9 and TRBJ2-2, with D uncertain. Germline loops: CDR1 SEHNR, CDR2 FQNEAQ (reference sequence). This CDR3 is 13 amino acids long. Deletions cut 5 bases from V and 5 bases from J, with 9 bases between.

J is TRBJ2-3 and V is TRBV7-8, with a possible D match to TRBD1 (5 bases). CDR1 and CDR2 from the germline V gene are SGHVS and FQNEAQ. The CDR3 has 16 amino acids. V lost 2 bases, J lost 0 bases, and 12 bases lay in between. In DNA form, the CDR3 reads TGTGCCAGCAGCTTAATGGCAGGGCGAAGCACAGATACGCAGTATTTT. As protein: CASSLMAGRSTDTQYF.

The chain employs TRBV10-3 and TRBJ2-7, with 10 bases identical to TRBD1. The germline CDR1 and CDR2 sequences are ENHRY and SYGVKD. V shed 5 bases, J shed 9 bases, and the junction held 7 bases outside the gene matches. This CDR3 spans 13 amino acids. The CDR3 reads CAISTGTGAVQYF. The CDR3 DNA reads as TGTGCCATCAGTACCGGGACAGGGGCGGTGCAGTACTTC.

The CDR3 sequence is CASSGPRAGYNEQFF. Written as DNA, the CDR3 is TGTGCCAGCAGCGGACCGCGGGCGGGGTACAATGAGCAGTTCTTC. J is TRBJ2-1 and V is TRBV7-2, with a weak D call TRBD2 (6 bases). CDR3 length: 15 residues. The V and J ends lost 5 bases and 4 bases respectively, with 15 bases between them. Germline V gene sequence: CDR1 SGHTA, CDR2 FQGNSA.

V and J are TRBV19 and TRBJ1-6, with D tentatively TRBD1 (6 bases). The length of the CDR3 is 15 residues. Trimming shortened V by 2 bases and J by 10 bases, and 15 bases separated the two germline ends. The germline CDR1 and CDR2 sequences are LNHDA and SQIVND (reference sequence). CDR3 amino acids: CASSIMTGRYSPLHF. CDR3 sequence (DNA): TGTGCCAGTAGTATAATGACAGGACGGTACTCACCCCTCCACTTT.

V is TRBV7-9 and J is TRBJ1-1; D is perhaps TRBD1 (6 bases). Germline V gives CDR1 SEHNR, CDR2 FQNEAQ (reference sequence). This CDR3 has 15 amino acids. Trimming left V 4 bases short and J 0 bases short, with 12 bases between. The CDR3 here is CASSYLQGMNTEAFF. Here the CDR3 DNA reads TGTGCCAGCAGCTATTTACAGGGAATGAACACTGAAGCTTTCTTT.

The CDR3 bases are TGTGCCAGCAGTCCGAACTCATGGGGGGCCCTTGGAAAACTGTTTTTT. As protein: CASSPNSWGALGKLFF. The chain joins TRBV27 to TRBJ1-4; D may be TRBD1 (6 bases). Germline CDR1 and CDR2: MNHEY and SMNVEV (reference sequence). The CDR3 spans 16 residues. V shed 5 bases and J shed 10 bases, with 23 bases lying between them.

This CDR3 reads CASSYYGTEQETQYF. CDR3 in DNA: TGTGCCAGCAGTTACTACGGGACAGAACAAGAGACCCAGTACTTC. The chain has TRBV6-5 and TRBJ2-5; 7 bases match TRBD1. Germline CDR1 MNHEY, CDR2 SVGAGI. CDR3 length: 15 amino acids. V gave up 1 base and J gave up 2 bases; unmatched junction bases: 4.